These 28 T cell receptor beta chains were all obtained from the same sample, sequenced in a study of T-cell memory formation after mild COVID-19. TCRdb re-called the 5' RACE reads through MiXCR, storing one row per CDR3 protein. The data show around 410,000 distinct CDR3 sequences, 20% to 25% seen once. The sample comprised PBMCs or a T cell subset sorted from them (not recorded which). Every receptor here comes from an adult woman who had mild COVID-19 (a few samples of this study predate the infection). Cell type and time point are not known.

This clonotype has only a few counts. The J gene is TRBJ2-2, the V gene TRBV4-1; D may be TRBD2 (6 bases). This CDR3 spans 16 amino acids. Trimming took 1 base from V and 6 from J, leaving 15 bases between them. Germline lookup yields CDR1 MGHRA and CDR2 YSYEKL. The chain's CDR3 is CASSQGRGGLAGELFF. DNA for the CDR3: TGCGCCAGCAGCCAAGGGAGGGGCGGGTTAGCCGGGGAGCTGTTTTTT.

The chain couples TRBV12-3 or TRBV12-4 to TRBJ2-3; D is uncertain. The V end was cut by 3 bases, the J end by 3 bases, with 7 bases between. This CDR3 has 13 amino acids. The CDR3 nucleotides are TGTGCCAGCAGTTTCAAAGGAACAGATACGCAGTATTTT. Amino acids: CASSFKGTDTQYF.

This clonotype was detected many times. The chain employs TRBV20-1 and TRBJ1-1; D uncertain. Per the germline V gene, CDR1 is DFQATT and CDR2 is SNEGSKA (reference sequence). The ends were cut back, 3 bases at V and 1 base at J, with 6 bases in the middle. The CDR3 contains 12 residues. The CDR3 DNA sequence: TGCAGTGCTAGTGTCAAGAACACTGAAGCTTTCTTT. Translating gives CSASVKNTEAFF.

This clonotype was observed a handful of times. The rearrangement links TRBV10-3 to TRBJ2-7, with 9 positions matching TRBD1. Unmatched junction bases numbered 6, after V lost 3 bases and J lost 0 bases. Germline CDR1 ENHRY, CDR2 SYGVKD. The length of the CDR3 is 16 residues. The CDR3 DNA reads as TGTGCCATCAGTGACAGGGACAGGGCTTACTCCTACGAGCAGTACTTC. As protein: CAISDRDRAYSYEQYF.

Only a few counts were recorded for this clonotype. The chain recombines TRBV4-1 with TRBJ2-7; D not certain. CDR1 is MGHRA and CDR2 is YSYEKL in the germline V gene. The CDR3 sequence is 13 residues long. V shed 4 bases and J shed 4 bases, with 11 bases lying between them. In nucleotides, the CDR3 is TGCGCCAGCAGCCCCTTCAATAGGTACGAGCAGTACTTC. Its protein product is CASSPFNRYEQYF.

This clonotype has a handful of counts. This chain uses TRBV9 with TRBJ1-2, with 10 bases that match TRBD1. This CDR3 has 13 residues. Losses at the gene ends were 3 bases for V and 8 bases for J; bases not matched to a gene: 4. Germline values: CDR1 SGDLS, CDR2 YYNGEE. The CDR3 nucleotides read TGTGCCAGCAGCGGACAGGGGGCGAAAGGCTACACCTTC. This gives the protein CASSGQGAKGYTF.

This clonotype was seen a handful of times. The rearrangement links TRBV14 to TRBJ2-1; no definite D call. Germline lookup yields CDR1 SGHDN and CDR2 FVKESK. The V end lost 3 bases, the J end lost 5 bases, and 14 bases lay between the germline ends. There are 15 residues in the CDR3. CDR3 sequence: CASSHAITLHNEQFF. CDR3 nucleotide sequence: TGTGCCAGCAGCCACGCTATCACTCTACACAATGAGCAGTTCTTC.

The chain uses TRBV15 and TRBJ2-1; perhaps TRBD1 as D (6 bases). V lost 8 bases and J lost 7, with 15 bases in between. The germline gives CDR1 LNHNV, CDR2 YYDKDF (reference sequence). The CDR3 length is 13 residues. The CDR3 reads CATAQGIENEQFF. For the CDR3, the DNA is TGTGCCACCGCACAGGGAATTGAGAATGAGCAGTTCTTC.

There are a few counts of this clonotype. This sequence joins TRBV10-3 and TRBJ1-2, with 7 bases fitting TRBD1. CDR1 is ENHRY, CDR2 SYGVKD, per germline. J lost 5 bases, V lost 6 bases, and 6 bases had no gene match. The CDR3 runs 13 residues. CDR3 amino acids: CAIRGGVMYGYTF. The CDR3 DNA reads TGTGCCATCAGAGGGGGCGTGATGTATGGCTACACCTTC.

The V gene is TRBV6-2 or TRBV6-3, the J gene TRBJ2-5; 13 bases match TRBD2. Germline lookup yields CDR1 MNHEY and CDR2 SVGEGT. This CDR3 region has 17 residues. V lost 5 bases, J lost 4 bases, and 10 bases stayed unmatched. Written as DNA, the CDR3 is TGTGCCAGCAGTACCCGGACTAGCGGGAGTGGGCGAGAGACCCAGTACTTC. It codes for CASSTRTSGSGRETQYF.

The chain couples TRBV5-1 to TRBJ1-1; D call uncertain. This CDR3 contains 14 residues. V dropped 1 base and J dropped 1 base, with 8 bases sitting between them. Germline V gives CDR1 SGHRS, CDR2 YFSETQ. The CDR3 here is CASSLSIPNTEAFF. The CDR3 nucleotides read TGCGCCAGCAGCTTGTCAATCCCGAACACTGAAGCTTTCTTT.

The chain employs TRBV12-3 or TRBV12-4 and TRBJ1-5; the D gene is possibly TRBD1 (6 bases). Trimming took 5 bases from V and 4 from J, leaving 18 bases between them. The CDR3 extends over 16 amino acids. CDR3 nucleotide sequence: TGTGCCAGCAGTCGGACAGCCCCGCGAGAGAATCAGCCCCAGCATTTT. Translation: CASSRTAPRENQPQHF.

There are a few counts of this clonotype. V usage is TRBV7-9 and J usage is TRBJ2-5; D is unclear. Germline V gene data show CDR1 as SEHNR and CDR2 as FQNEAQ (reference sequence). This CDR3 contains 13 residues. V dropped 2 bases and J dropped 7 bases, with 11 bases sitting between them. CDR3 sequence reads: CASSLLPARTQYF. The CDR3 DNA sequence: TGTGCCAGCAGCTTACTTCCCGCCCGGACCCAGTACTTC.

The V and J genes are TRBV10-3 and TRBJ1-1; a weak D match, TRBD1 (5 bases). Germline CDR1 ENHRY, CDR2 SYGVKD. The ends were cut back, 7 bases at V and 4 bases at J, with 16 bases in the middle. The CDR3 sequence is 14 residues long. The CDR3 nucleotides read TGTGCCATCACCAGGACACTCACCGGCACTGAAGCTTTCTTT. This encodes CAITRTLTGTEAFF.

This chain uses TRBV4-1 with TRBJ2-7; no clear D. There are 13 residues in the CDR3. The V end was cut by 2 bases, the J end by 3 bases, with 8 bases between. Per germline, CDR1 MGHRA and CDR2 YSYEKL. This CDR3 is CASSQLDGYEQYF. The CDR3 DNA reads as TGCGCCAGCAGCCAATTGGACGGCTACGAGCAGTACTTC.

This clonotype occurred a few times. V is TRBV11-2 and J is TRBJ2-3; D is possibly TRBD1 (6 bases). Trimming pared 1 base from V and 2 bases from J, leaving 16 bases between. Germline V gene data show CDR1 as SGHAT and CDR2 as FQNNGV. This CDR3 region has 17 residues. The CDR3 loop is CASSLVPPGAFTDTQYF. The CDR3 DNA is TGTGCCAGCAGCTTAGTTCCCCCAGGGGCCTTCACAGATACGCAGTATTTT.

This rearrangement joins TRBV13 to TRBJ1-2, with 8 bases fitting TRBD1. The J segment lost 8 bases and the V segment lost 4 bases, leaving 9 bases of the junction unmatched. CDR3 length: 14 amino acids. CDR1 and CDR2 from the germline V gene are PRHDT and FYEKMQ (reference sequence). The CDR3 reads CASSSPSGGWGYTF. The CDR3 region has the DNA TGTGCCAGCAGCTCCCCCTCAGGGGGCTGGGGCTACACCTTC.

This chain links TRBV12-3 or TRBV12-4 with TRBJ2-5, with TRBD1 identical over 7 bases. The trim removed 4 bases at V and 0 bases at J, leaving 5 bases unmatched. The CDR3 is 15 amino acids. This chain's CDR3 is CASSSLGQHQETQYF. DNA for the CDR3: TGTGCCAGCAGTTCTTTGGGACAGCACCAAGAGACCCAGTACTTC.

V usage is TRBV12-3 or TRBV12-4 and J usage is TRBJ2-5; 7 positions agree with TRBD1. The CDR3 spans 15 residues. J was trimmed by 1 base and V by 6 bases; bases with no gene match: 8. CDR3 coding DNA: TGTGCCAGCAGCCGCCAGGGGGAGTTCCAAGAGACCCAGTACTTC. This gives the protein CASSRQGEFQETQYF.

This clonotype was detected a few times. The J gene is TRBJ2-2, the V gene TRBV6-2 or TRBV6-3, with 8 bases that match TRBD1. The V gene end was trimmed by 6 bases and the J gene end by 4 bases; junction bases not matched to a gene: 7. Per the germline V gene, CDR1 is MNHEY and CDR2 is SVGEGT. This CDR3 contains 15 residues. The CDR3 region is CASSRTGRITGELFF. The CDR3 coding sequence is TGTGCCAGCAGCCGGACAGGGAGGATCACCGGGGAGCTGTTTTTT.

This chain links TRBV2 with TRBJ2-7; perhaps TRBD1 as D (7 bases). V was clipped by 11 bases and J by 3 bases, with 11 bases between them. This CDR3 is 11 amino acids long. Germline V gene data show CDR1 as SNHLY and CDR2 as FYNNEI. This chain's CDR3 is CARQGGYEQYF. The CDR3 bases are TGTGCCCGCCAGGGGGGCTACGAGCAGTACTTC.

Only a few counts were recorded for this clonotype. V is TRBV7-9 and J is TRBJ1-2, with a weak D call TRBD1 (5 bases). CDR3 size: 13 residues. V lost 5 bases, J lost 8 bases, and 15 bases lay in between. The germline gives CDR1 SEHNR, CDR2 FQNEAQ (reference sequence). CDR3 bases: TGTGCCAGCAGCCAGGGACGGAATCAGGGCTACACCTTC. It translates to CASSQGRNQGYTF.

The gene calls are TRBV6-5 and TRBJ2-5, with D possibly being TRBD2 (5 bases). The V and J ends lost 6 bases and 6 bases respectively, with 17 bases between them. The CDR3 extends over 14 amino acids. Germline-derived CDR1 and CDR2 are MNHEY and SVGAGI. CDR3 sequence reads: CASRQDWTEQTQYF. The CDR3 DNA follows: TGTGCCAGCAGGCAGGACTGGACGGAGCAGACCCAGTACTTC.

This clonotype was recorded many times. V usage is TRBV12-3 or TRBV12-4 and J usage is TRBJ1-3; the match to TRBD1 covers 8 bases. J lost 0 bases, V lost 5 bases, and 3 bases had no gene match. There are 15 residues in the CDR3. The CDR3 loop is CASSRQGISGNTIYF. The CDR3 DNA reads TGTGCCAGCAGTCGACAGGGGATCTCTGGAAACACCATATATTTT.

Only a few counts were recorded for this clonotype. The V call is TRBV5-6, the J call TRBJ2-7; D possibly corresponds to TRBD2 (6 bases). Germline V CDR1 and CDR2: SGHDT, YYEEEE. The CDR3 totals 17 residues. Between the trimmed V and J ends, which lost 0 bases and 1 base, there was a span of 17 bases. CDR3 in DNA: TGTGCCAGCAGCTTGGAGGAGGGCCTGAGGGTTTCCTACGAGCAGTACTTC. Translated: CASSLEEGLRVSYEQYF.

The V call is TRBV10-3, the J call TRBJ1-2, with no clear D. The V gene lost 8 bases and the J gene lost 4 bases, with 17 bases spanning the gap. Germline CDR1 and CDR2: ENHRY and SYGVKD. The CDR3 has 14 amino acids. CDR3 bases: TGTGCCATCTCCGGAACAGAACTCTTCTATGGCTACACCTTC. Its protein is CAISGTELFYGYTF.

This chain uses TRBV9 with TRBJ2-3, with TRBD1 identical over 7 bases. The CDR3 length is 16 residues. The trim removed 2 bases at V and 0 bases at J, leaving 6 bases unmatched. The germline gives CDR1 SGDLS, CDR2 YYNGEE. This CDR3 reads CASSVEPGQSTDTQYF. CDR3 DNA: TGTGCCAGCAGCGTGGAGCCGGGACAGAGCACAGATACGCAGTATTTT.

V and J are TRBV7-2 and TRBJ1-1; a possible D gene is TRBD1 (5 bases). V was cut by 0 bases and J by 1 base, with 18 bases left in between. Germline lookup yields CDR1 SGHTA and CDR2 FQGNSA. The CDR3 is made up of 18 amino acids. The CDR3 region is CASSLAPGGYPPNTEAFF. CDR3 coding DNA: TGTGCCAGCAGCTTAGCGCCCGGGGGGTATCCCCCGAACACTGAAGCTTTCTTT.